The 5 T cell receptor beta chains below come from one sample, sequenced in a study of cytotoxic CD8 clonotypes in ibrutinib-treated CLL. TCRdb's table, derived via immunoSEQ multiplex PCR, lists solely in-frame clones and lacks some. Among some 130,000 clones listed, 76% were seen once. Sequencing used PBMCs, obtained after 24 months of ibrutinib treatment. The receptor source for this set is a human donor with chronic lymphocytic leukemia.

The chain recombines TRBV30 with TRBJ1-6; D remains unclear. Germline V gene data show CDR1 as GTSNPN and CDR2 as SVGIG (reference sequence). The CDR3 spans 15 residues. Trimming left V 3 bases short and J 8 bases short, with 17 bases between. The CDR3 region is CAWRGARPSHSPLHF. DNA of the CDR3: TGTGCCTGGAGAGGCGCAAGACCAAGTCATTCACCCCTCCACTTT.

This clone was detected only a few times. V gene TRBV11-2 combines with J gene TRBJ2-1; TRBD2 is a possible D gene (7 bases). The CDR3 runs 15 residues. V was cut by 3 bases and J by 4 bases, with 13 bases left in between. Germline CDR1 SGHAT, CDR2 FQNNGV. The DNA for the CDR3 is TGTGCCAGCAGCTTTGGGAGGGGGGTTTACAATGAGCAGTTCTTC. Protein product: CASSFGRGVYNEQFF.

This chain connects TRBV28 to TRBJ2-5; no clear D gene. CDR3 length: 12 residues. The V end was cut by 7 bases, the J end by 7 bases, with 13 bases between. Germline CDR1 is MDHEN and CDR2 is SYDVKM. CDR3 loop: CASKIKGGTQYF. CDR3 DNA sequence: TGTGCCAGCAAGATTAAGGGTGGGACCCAGTACTTC.

The DNA of the CDR3 is TGTGCCAGCAGCTTAATGGGGAGTGGGGAGCTGTTTTTT. This translates into CASSLMGSGELFF. The rearrangement joins TRBV7-3 to TRBJ2-2, with D possibly TRBD2 on 5 matching bases. This CDR3 comprises 13 residues. Per the germline V gene, CDR1 is SGHTA and CDR2 is FQGTGA. Between the trimmed V and J ends, which lost 1 base and 8 bases, there was a span of 8 bases.

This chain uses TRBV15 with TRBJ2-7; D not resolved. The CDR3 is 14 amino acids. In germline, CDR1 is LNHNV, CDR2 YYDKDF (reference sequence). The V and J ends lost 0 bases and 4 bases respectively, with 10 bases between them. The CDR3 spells CATSRDLMAYEQYF. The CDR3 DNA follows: TGTGCCACCAGCAGAGATCTAATGGCTTACGAGCAGTACTTC.